The 23 T cell receptor beta chains reported below all come from one sample, sequenced in a study of cytotoxic CD8 clonotypes in ibrutinib-treated CLL. TCRdb's table, derived via immunoSEQ multiplex PCR, lists solely in-frame clones and lacks some. The table lists under 300,000 clones, roughly 76% of them singletons. The sample consisted of PBMCs, taken at disease progression, from a patient treated with ibrutinib. All receptors derive from a human donor with chronic lymphocytic leukemia.

This clone came up a few times. The chain employs TRBV29-1 and TRBJ1-4; D gene unclear. The V end was cut by 1 base, the J end by 5 bases, with 8 bases between. The V gene's germline CDR1 is SQVTM and CDR2 ANQGSEA. The CDR3 length is 13 residues. CDR3 region: CSVEGVDNEKLFF. In DNA, the CDR3 is TGCAGCGTTGAAGGAGTTGACAATGAAAAACTGTTTTTT.

This chain joins TRBV2 and TRBJ1-3, with TRBD1 matching 10 bases. This CDR3 contains 16 residues. Looked up from germline, CDR1 is SNHLY and CDR2 is FYNNEI. The V and J ends lost 5 bases and 3 bases, in that order; junction bases with no gene match: 7. The CDR3 DNA is TGTGCCAGCAGTTTTCCGGGACAGGGGTTTGGAAACACCATATATTTT. Translation: CASSFPGQGFGNTIYF.

This clone appeared once. CDR3 nucleotides: TGCGCCAGCAGAGGTCAGGGGTATTCACCCCTCCACTTT. Translating it yields CASRGQGYSPLHF. This sequence joins TRBV5-1 and TRBJ1-6; perhaps TRBD1 as D (6 bases). V was pared by 5 bases and J by 8 bases, with 11 bases between. This CDR3 is built from 13 residues. CDR1 is SGHRS, CDR2 YFSETQ, per germline.

The chain employs TRBV27 and TRBJ1-1; D gene unclear. Germline V gene data show CDR1 as MNHEY and CDR2 as SMNVEV (reference sequence). This CDR3 has 15 residues. The V and J ends lost 5 bases and 1 base respectively, with 14 bases between them. CDR3 sequence reads: CASSPNLWANTEAFF. The CDR3 nucleotides are TGTGCCAGCAGTCCCAATTTGTGGGCGAACACTGAAGCTTTCTTT.

This chain links TRBV5-1 with TRBJ1-2; D ambiguous. Germline loops: CDR1 SGHRS, CDR2 YFSETQ. The ends were cut back, 4 bases at V and 3 bases at J, with 10 bases in the middle. This CDR3 contains 13 residues. The CDR3 bases are TGCGCCAGCAGCGCCGGGGTGGACTATGGCTACACCTTC. It yields the protein CASSAGVDYGYTF.

J is TRBJ2-1 and V is TRBV7-8, with TRBD1 identical over 7 bases. CDR1 and CDR2 (germline): SGHVS, FQNEAQ. V trimming: 3 bases; J trimming: 6 bases; junction bases outside the gene matches: 2. This CDR3 comprises 13 residues. The CDR3 protein is CASSFDRVNEQFF. Here the CDR3 DNA reads TGTGCCAGCAGCTTTGACAGGGTCAATGAGCAGTTCTTC.

The chain is built from TRBV28 and TRBJ2-7, with D hard to call. The CDR3 contains 12 residues. The germline V and J ends were trimmed by 5 bases and 2 bases, with 7 bases remaining between them. Germline CDR1 MDHEN, CDR2 SYDVKM. CDR3 sequence (DNA): TGTGCCAGCAGTCTTGGCGCCTACGAGCAGTACTTC. Its protein is CASSLGAYEQYF.

The rearrangement uses TRBV29-1 and TRBJ2-7; 8 nucleotides match TRBD1. The CDR3 runs to 12 residues. CDR1 is SQVTM, CDR2 ANQGSEA, per germline. V dropped 7 bases and J dropped 3; count of bases not matched to a gene: 5. The CDR3 nucleotides read TGCAGCGCTCAGACAGGGGTCTACGAGCAGTACTTC. Encoded protein: CSAQTGVYEQYF.

The V and J genes are TRBV29-1 and TRBJ2-3; either TRBD1 or TRBD2 may supply D (5 bases each). V was shortened by 4 bases and J by 3 bases, with 11 bases between the two germline ends. The CDR3 is 13 amino acids. Per germline, CDR1 SQVTM and CDR2 ANQGSEA. CDR3 bases: TGCAGCGTTGGGGCAGGGAGAACAGATACGCAGTATTTT. This sequence encodes CSVGAGRTDTQYF.

This clone was recorded only once. V is TRBV12-5 and J is TRBJ2-2, with D unclear. CDR3 length equals 14 residues. The V end lost 2 bases, the J end lost 9 bases, and 13 bases lay between the germline ends. Germline assignment: CDR1 LGHNT and CDR2 FRNRAP. The CDR3 coding sequence is TGTGCTAGTGGTTTGCACGGGTCAGCGAGGGAGCTGTTTTTT. This sequence encodes CASGLHGSARELFF.

The chain employs TRBV9 and TRBJ1-2, with D unresolved. The germline gives CDR1 SGDLS, CDR2 YYNGEE. V was pared by 2 bases and J by 5 bases, with 16 bases between. The CDR3 has 15 residues. CDR3 in DNA: TGTGCCAGCAGCGTCTTAAAGGGAGAAGGTTATGGCTACACCTTC. Encoded protein: CASSVLKGEGYGYTF.

This clone was seen a few times. The DNA of the CDR3 is TGTGCCAGCAGCTTTCCGGCAGGGGGAGAGCAGTACTTC. This translates into CASSFPAGGEQYF. The J gene is TRBJ2-7, the V gene TRBV5-4, with TRBD1 matching over 7 bases. V shed 2 bases and J 7 bases; nucleotides not matched to a gene: 6. CDR1 SGHNT and CDR2 YYREEE come from the germline V gene (reference sequence). The CDR3 sequence is 13 residues long.

This clone has more than one count but fewer than ten. The chain recombines TRBV5-4 with TRBJ2-5; a weak D match, TRBD2 (6 bases). Trimming pared 1 base from V and 5 bases from J, leaving 9 bases between. The CDR3 runs 13 residues. Germline CDR1 reads SGHNT; CDR2 reads YYREEE (reference sequence). CDR3 region: CASSLWGRETQYF. DNA for the CDR3: TGTGCCAGCAGCTTGTGGGGGAGGGAGACCCAGTACTTC.

The V gene is TRBV29-1, the J gene TRBJ1-2, with no clear D. Trimming took off 4 bases at V and 6 bases at J, with 18 bases between the two ends. Germline V lookup: CDR1 SQVTM, CDR2 ANQGSEA. The CDR3 is 14 amino acids. The CDR3: CSVVVREVGDGYTF. The CDR3 nucleotides are TGCAGCGTTGTAGTGAGGGAGGTTGGAGATGGCTACACCTTC.

This clone has a single count. The CDR3 reads CSVEGQGFYNEQFF. CDR3 DNA: TGCAGCGTTGAGGGGCAGGGGTTCTACAATGAGCAGTTCTTC. The chain carries TRBV29-1 and TRBJ2-1, with D possibly TRBD1 on 6 matching bases. Germline V gives CDR1 SQVTM, CDR2 ANQGSEA. Trimming cost V 3 bases and J 3 bases, with 12 bases left between them. This CDR3 spans 14 amino acids.

J is TRBJ1-6 and V is TRBV7-3; D is uncertain. In germline, CDR1 is SGHTA, CDR2 FQGTGA. The CDR3 runs to 13 residues. The germline V and J ends were trimmed by 5 bases and 8 bases, with 10 bases remaining between them. CDR3 in DNA: TGTGCCAGCAGCAGGGTTTTGGATTCACCCCTCCACTTT. Its translation is CASSRVLDSPLHF.

The genes are TRBV29-1 and TRBJ2-7, with D maybe TRBD1 (6 bases). Germline loops: CDR1 SQVTM, CDR2 ANQGSEA. This CDR3 is 12 amino acids long. V lost 7 bases, J lost 3 bases, and 13 bases lay in between. The chain's CDR3 is CSAQGTDYEQYF. In nucleotides, the CDR3 is TGCAGCGCACAGGGAACGGACTACGAGCAGTACTTC.

The V gene is TRBV12-5, the J gene TRBJ1-2; D possibly corresponds to TRBD1 (5 bases). Germline V gene lookup returns CDR1 LGHNT and CDR2 FRNRAP. Trimming pared 6 bases from V and 4 bases from J, leaving 12 bases between. The CDR3 contains 13 residues. The CDR3 region has the DNA TGTGCTAGTGGGCCAGGGATGGCCTATGGCTACACCTTC. Protein: CASGPGMAYGYTF.

The chain links TRBV10-2 to TRBJ2-2; no clear D gene. V was cut by 1 base and J by 5 bases, with 2 bases left in between. Germline values: CDR1 WSHSY, CDR2 SAAADI. The CDR3 is 12 residues long. Here the CDR3 reads CASSEFTGELFF. CDR3 coding DNA: TGCGCCAGCAGTGAGTTTACCGGGGAGCTGTTTTTT.

The rearrangement joins TRBV19 to TRBJ2-1, with a weak D call TRBD1 (6 bases). The length of the CDR3 is 16 residues. Germline assignment: CDR1 LNHDA and CDR2 SQIVND (reference sequence). V shed 4 bases and J shed 0 bases, with 13 bases lying between them. CDR3 in DNA: TGTGCCAGTAGTAAGGCAGGGGTAGGCTCCTACAATGAGCAGTTCTTC. The encoded protein is CASSKAGVGSYNEQFF. Supplemented by reference TRBV19 and TRBJ2-1, the full variable domain reads DGGITQSPKYLFRKEGQNVTLSCEQNLNHDAMYWYRQDPGQGLRLIYYSQIVNDFQKGDIAEGYSVSREKKESFPLTVTSAQKNPTAFYLCASSKAGVGSYNEQFFGPGTRLTVL.

The V gene is TRBV28, the J gene TRBJ2-7; TRBD2 is a possible D gene (6 bases). This CDR3 region has 18 residues. Per germline, CDR1 MDHEN and CDR2 SYDVKM. V lost 7 bases to trimming and J lost 2 bases, with 27 bases between them. DNA for the CDR3: TGTGCCAGCACCCCAATGGGAGGAGGGACCCTCCTTACCTACGAGCAGTACTTC. Translating it yields CASTPMGGGTLLTYEQYF.

V is TRBV2 and J is TRBJ2-6; TRBD1 aligns across 10 bases. Germline V CDR1 and CDR2: SNHLY, FYNNEI. CDR3 size: 17 residues. After removal of 6 bases from V and 4 bases from J, the junction contained 9 bases not matched to a gene. CDR3 DNA: TGTGCCAGCAGCTCCCGACAGGGGGCGGAAGGGGCCAACGTCCTGACTTTC. Residues: CASSSRQGAEGANVLTF.

The chain carries TRBV7-9 and TRBJ1-1; D ambiguous. Per germline, CDR1 SEHNR and CDR2 FQNEAQ (reference sequence). This CDR3 has 14 residues. V was trimmed by 2 bases and J by 5 bases, leaving 12 bases between them. The CDR3 nucleotides read TGTGCCAGCAGCTTAAGAGGCCAGTCGACTGAAGCTTTCTTT. This sequence encodes CASSLRGQSTEAFF.